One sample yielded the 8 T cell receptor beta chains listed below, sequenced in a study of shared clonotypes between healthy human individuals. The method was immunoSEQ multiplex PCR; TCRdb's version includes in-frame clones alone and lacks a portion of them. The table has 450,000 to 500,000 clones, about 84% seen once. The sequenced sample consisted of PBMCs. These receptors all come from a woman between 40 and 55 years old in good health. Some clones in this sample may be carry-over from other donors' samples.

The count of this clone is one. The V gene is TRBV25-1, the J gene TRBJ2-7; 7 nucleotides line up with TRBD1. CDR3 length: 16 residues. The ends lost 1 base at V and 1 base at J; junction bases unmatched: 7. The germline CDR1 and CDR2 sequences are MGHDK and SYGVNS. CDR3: CASSELQGRGSYEQYF. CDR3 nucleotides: TGTGCCAGCAGTGAATTGCAGGGCAGGGGGTCCTACGAGCAGTACTTC.

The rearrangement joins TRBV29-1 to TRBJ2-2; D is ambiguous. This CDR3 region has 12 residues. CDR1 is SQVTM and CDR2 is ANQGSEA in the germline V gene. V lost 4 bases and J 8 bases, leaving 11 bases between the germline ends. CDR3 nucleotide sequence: TGCAGCGTTGCTCGAGTTTCTGGGGAGCTGTTTTTT. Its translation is CSVARVSGELFF.

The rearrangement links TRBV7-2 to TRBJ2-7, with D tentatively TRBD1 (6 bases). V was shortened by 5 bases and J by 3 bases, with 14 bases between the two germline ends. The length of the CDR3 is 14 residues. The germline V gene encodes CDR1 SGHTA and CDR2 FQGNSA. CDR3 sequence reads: CASSPEPGVYEQYF. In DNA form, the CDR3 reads TGTGCCAGCAGCCCCGAGCCAGGGGTCTACGAGCAGTACTTC. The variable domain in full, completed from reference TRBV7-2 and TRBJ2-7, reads GAGVSQSPSNKVTEKGKDVELRCDPISGHTALYWYRQSLGQGLEFLIYFQGNSAPDKSGLPSDRFSAERTGGSVSTLTIQRTQQEDSAVYLCASSPEPGVYEQYFGPGTRLTVT.

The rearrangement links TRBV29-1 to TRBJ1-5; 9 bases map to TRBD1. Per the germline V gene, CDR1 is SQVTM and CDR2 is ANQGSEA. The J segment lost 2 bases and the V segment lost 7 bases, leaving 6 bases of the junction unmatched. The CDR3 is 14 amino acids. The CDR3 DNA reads TGCAGCGCCCGGGACAGGGTTGGCAATCAGCCCCAGCATTTT. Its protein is CSARDRVGNQPQHF.

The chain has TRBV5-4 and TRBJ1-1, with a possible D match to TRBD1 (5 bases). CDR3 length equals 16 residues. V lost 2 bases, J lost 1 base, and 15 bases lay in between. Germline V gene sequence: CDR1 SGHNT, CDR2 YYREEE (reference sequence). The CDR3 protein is CASSFGGGRRNTEAFF. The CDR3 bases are TGTGCCAGCAGCTTTGGGGGGGGACGTAGGAACACTGAAGCTTTCTTT.

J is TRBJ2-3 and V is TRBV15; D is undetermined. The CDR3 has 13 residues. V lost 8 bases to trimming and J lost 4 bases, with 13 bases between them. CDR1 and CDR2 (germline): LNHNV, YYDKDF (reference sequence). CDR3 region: CATQVPSADTQYF. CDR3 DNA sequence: TGTGCCACCCAGGTCCCGTCCGCAGATACGCAGTATTTT.

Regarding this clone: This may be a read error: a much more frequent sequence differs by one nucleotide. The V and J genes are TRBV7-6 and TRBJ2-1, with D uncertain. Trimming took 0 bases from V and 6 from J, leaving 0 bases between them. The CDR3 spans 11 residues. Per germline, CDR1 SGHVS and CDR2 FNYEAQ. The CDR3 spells CASSLANEQFF. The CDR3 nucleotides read TGTGCCAGCAGCTTAGCCAATGAGCAGTTCTTC.

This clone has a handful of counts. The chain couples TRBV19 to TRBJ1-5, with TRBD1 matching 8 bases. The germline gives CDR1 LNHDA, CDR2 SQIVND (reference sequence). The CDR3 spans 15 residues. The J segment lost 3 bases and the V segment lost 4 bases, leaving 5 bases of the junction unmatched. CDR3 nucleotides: TGTGCCAGTAGTACCCCGGACAGGGACAATCAGCCCCAGCATTTT. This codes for CASSTPDRDNQPQHF.